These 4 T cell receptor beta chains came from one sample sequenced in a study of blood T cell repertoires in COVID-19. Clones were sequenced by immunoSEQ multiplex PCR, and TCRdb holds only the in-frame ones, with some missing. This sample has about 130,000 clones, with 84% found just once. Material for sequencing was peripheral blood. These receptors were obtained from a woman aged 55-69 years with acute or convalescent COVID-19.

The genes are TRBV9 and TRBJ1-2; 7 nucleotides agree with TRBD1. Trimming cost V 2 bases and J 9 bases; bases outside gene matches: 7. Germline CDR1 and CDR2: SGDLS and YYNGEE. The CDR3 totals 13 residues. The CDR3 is CASSVTGSLCYTF. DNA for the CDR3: TGTGCCAGCAGCGTGACAGGGAGCCTATGCTACACCTTC.

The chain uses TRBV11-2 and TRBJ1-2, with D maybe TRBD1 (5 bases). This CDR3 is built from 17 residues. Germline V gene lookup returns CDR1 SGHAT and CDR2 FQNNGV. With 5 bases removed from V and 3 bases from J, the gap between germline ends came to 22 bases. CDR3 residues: CASSAPGDLRLYYGYTF. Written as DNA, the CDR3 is TGTGCCAGCAGCGCCCCGGGGGATCTGAGATTATACTATGGCTACACCTTC.

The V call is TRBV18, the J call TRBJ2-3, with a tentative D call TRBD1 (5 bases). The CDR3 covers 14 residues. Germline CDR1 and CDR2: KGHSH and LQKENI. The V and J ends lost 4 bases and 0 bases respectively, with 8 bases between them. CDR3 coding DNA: TGTGCCAGCTCACGACAGTCTAGCACAGATACGCAGTATTTT. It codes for CASSRQSSTDTQYF.

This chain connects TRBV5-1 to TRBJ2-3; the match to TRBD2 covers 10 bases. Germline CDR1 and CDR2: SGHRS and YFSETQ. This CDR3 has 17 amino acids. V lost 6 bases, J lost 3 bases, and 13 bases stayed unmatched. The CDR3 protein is CASNPIAASGGTDTQYF. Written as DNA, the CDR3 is TGCGCCAGCAACCCGATCGCGGCTAGCGGGGGAACAGATACGCAGTATTTT.